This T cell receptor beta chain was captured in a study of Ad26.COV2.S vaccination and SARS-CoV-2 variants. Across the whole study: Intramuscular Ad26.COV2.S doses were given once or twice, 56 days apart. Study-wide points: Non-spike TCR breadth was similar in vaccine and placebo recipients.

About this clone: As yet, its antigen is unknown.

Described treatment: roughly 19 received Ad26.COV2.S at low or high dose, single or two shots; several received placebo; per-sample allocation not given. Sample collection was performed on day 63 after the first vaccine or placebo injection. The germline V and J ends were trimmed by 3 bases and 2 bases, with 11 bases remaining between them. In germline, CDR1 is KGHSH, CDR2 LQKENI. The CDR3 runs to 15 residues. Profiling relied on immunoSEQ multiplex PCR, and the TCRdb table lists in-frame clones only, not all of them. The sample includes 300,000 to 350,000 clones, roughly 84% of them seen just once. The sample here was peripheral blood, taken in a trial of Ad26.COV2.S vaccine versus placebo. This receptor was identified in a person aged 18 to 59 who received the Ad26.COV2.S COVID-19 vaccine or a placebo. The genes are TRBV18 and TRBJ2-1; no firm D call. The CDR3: CASSPVLGTYNEQFF. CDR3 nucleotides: TGTGCCAGCTCACCGGTTCTAGGTACCTACAATGAGCAGTTCTTC.